This note documents a single TCR beta chain sequence. Authors' processing steps: Nucleated cell counts were estimated from reference gene primer amplification. Using immunoSEQ multiplex PCR, the repertoire was profiled, and TCRdb retains in-frame clones only, with some absent. That table gives V, J and clone size, and the DNA gave D and trimming. Of roughly 190,000 clones listed, around 89% are singletons. The record originates from a study of blood T cell repertoires in COVID-19. Germline loops: CDR1 MNHNS, CDR2 SASEGT. The V gene end was trimmed by 2 bases and the J gene end by 3 bases; junction bases not matched to a gene: 4. The CDR3 covers 16 residues.

This TCR derives from a human donor in a cohort sampled during active COVID-19. The sample taken for sequencing was peripheral blood. The V call is TRBV6-1, the J call TRBJ2-3, with 11 bases that match TRBD2. The DNA for the CDR3 is TGTGCCAGCAGTGAACCAACTAGCGGGGGTACAGATACGCAGTATTTT. This sequence encodes CASSEPTSGGTDTQYF.